The next 13 T cell receptor beta chains were all read from a single sample in a study of blood T cell repertoires in COVID-19. Profiled with immunoSEQ multiplex PCR; TCRdb holds only in-frame clones, not every one. In the table there are approximately 50,000 clones, about 76% of which are singletons. The sequenced sample was peripheral blood. These receptors all stem from a man between 45 and 60 years old with active or convalescent COVID-19.

The chain combines TRBV27 with TRBJ1-2, with unresolved D. Germline V lookup: CDR1 MNHEY, CDR2 SMNVEV (reference sequence). Trimming took off 2 bases at V and 5 bases at J, with 9 bases between the two ends. The CDR3 extends over 13 amino acids. The CDR3 DNA sequence: TGTGCCAGCAGTTTAATCCCCGAGTATGGCTACACCTTC. It translates to CASSLIPEYGYTF.

This sequence joins TRBV24-1 and TRBJ2-3; 11 nucleotides align to TRBD1. J was trimmed by 4 bases and V by 9 bases; bases with no gene match: 2. CDR1 KGHDR and CDR2 SFDVKD come from the germline V gene. This CDR3 comprises 13 residues. The CDR3 sequence: CATGQGAADTQYF. Written as DNA, the CDR3 is TGTGCCACCGGACAGGGGGCTGCAGATACGCAGTATTTT.

The V and J genes are TRBV27 and TRBJ1-2; possibly TRBD1 for D (6 bases). The CDR3 consists of 15 residues. Trimming took off 10 bases at V and 3 bases at J, with 21 bases between the two ends. The germline V gene encodes CDR1 MNHEY and CDR2 SMNVEV (reference sequence). CDR3 loop: CATAREGGFYYGYTF. CDR3 coding DNA: TGTGCCACCGCCAGAGAGGGGGGGTTTTACTATGGCTACACCTTC.

The chain links TRBV5-1 to TRBJ2-7, with D possibly matching TRBD2 (6 bases). The CDR3 totals 13 residues. From germline, CDR1 is SGHRS and CDR2 YFSETQ. The ends were cut back, 7 bases at V and 6 bases at J, with 17 bases in the middle. This chain's CDR3 is CASPTGGVGEQYF. The CDR3 DNA reads TGCGCCAGCCCCACAGGAGGGGTGGGCGAGCAGTACTTC.

V usage is TRBV15 and J usage is TRBJ2-1; D not resolved. The V and J ends lost 0 bases and 0 bases respectively, with 12 bases between them. Germline values: CDR1 LNHNV, CDR2 YYDKDF (reference sequence). The CDR3 is 17 amino acids. The CDR3 DNA is TGTGCCACCAGCAGAGATGGAGCAGAAAGCTCCTACAATGAGCAGTTCTTC. It is translated as CATSRDGAESSYNEQFF.

The sample holds one count of this clone. The CDR3 spells CAMVKRANTEAFF. CDR3 sequence (DNA): TGTGCCATGGTTAAGAGGGCAAACACTGAAGCTTTCTTT. V gene TRBV2 combines with J gene TRBJ1-1; no reliable D call. The V and J ends lost 10 bases and 2 bases respectively, with 14 bases between them. Germline loops: CDR1 SNHLY, CDR2 FYNNEI. This CDR3 is 13 amino acids long. The full variable domain, completed using reference TRBV2 and TRBJ1-1, is EPEVTQTPSHQVTQMGQEVILRCVPISNHLYFYWYRQILGQKVEFLVSFYNNEISEKSEIFDDQFSVERPDGSNFTLKIRSTKLEDSAMYFCAMVKRANTEAFFGQGTRLTVV.

The J gene is TRBJ2-3, the V gene TRBV19, with D perhaps TRBD1 (5 bases). The CDR3 totals 14 residues. The germline V gene has CDR1 LNHDA and CDR2 SQIVND (reference sequence). V was cut by 5 bases and J by 2 bases, with 11 bases left in between. The CDR3 DNA follows: TGTGCCAGTAGTTCTCGACAGTACACAGATACGCAGTATTTT. This translates into CASSSRQYTDTQYF.

V and J are TRBV3-1 (or the pseudogene TRBV3-2) and TRBJ2-1, with D maybe TRBD2 (7 bases). Germline V gene sequence: CDR1 LGHDT, CDR2 YNNKEL (reference sequence). The CDR3 has 14 amino acids. With 11 bases removed from V and 8 bases from J, the gap between germline ends came to 22 bases. CDR3 DNA sequence: TGTGCCGTCCAGAAGGGGGGGCTCATCGATGAGCAGTTCTTC. This gives the protein CAVQKGGLIDEQFF.

The V call is TRBV12-5, the J call TRBJ1-2; TRBD1 is a possible D gene (6 bases). The germline V gene encodes CDR1 LGHNT and CDR2 FRNRAP. V shed 5 bases and J shed 3 bases, with 22 bases lying between them. This CDR3 is 17 amino acids long. Here the CDR3 reads CASGPLPELQGDYGYTF. CDR3 coding DNA: TGTGCTAGTGGTCCCCTCCCAGAACTACAGGGCGACTATGGCTACACCTTC.

V usage is TRBV7-9 and J usage is TRBJ2-1; 9 positions match TRBD2. The CDR3 is made up of 16 amino acids. Germline CDR1 SEHNR, CDR2 FQNEAQ (reference sequence). V was clipped by 6 bases and J by 1 base; unmatched bases: 7. The CDR3 DNA follows: TGTGCCAGCAGGTCGGCGCGGGGGGGTTCCTACAATGAGCAGTTCTTC. It yields the protein CASRSARGGSYNEQFF.

This rearrangement joins TRBV30 to TRBJ1-4; D gene unclear. This CDR3 is built from 12 residues. Germline V lookup: CDR1 GTSNPN, CDR2 SVGIG (reference sequence). V gave up 3 bases and J gave up 7 bases, with 9 bases separating them. DNA for the CDR3: TGTGCCTGGAGGCAGGATGGTGAAAAACTGTTTTTT. Its translation is CAWRQDGEKLFF.

V and J are TRBV5-1 and TRBJ2-3; 7 bases line up with TRBD1. Per germline, CDR1 SGHRS and CDR2 YFSETQ. The CDR3 runs to 14 residues. Trimming cost V 4 bases and J 1 base; bases outside gene matches: 3. The CDR3 DNA reads TGCGCCAGCAGCATGGGGACAGGCACAGATACGCAGTATTTT. Amino acid sequence: CASSMGTGTDTQYF.

V is TRBV11-2 and J is TRBJ2-1; 8 bases align to TRBD2. Germline trimming cut 5 bases from V and 3 bases from J; bases unmatched to any gene: 3. CDR1 SGHAT and CDR2 FQNNGV come from the germline V gene. This CDR3 is built from 14 residues. Here the CDR3 DNA reads TGTGCCAGCAGCCTCAGCGGGGGCTACAATGAGCAGTTCTTC. It is translated as CASSLSGGYNEQFF.